The 30 T cell receptor beta chains below were found in one sample sequenced in a study of T cell responses to AZD1222 COVID-19 vaccine. The table came from immunoSEQ multiplex PCR; TCRdb's copy has only in-frame clones and leaves some out. The table records 95,000 to 150,000 clones, about 90% of them present only once. The sequences come from peripheral blood, collected on day 0 of AZD1222 vaccination. The receptors shown here come from an adult in good health.

This chain uses TRBV9 with TRBJ1-3, with no clear D. The CDR3 is 14 residues long. Germline assignment: CDR1 SGDLS and CDR2 YYNGEE. V lost 4 bases to trimming and J lost 1 base, with 9 bases between them. DNA for the CDR3: TGTGCCAGCAGCTTCGATACGTCTGGAAACACCATATATTTT. This codes for CASSFDTSGNTIYF.

The table lists this clone with a count of one. This sequence joins TRBV18 and TRBJ2-1; 10 bases agree with TRBD2. Trimming cost V 4 bases and J 7 bases; bases outside gene matches: 4. Germline V gives CDR1 KGHSH, CDR2 LQKENI. The CDR3 has 14 amino acids. The CDR3 here is CASSLGTSANEQFF. CDR3 DNA sequence: TGTGCCAGCTCACTTGGGACTAGCGCTAATGAGCAGTTCTTC. Looking up the rest from reference TRBV18 and TRBJ2-1 gives the full variable domain: NAGVMQNPRHLVRRRGQEARLRCSPMKGHSHVYWYRQLPEEGLKFMVYLQKENIIDESGMPKERFSAEFPKEGPSILRIQQVVRGDSAAYFCASSLGTSANEQFFGPGTRLTVL.

This chain uses TRBV5-1 with TRBJ2-7; 7 nucleotides line up with TRBD2. Germline V CDR1 and CDR2: SGHRS, YFSETQ. The junction had 24 bases not matched to a gene; V was cut back by 0 bases and J by 0 bases. The CDR3 totals 22 residues. The CDR3 loop is CASSLGYGESYPGAGSSYEQYV. CDR3 nucleotides: TGCGCCAGCAGCTTGGGGTATGGTGAATCGTACCCGGGAGCGGGATCCTCCTACGAGCAGTACGTC.

CDR3 nucleotide sequence: TGTGCCAGCAGCTCAAATCGGGGGGGAGCTTTCTTT. Amino acids: CASSSNRGGAFF. This chain uses TRBV7-2 with TRBJ1-1, with a possible D match to TRBD1 (5 bases). Germline loops: CDR1 SGHTA, CDR2 FQGNSA. The CDR3 length is 12 residues. The germline V and J ends were trimmed by 4 bases and 10 bases, with 13 bases remaining between them.

This clone appeared a single time. The CDR3 nucleotides are TGCAGCGTTGTAAGTCGAGTACTCCGACTAGCGGGATTAAGCAATGAGCAGTTCTTC. Translated, it gives CSVVSRVLRLAGLSNEQFF. The rearrangement joins TRBV29-1 to TRBJ2-1, with 11 bases lining up with TRBD2. In germline, CDR1 is SQVTM, CDR2 ANQGSEA. Trimming at V came to 4 bases and at J to 6 bases, leaving 20 bases not matched to a gene. This CDR3 has 19 amino acids.

V and J are TRBV7-3 and TRBJ1-1; tentative D call: TRBD1 (5 bases). The V end was cut by 5 bases, the J end by 2 bases, with 12 bases between. Germline CDR1 reads SGHTA; CDR2 reads FQGTGA. CDR3 length: 14 residues. The CDR3 DNA follows: TGTGCCAGCAGCATTACAGGAGATAACACTGAAGCTTTCTTT. Its translation: CASSITGDNTEAFF.

Worth noting for this clone: This sample includes further DNA sequences coding for the same CDR3. The chain recombines TRBV5-1 with TRBJ1-1, with a possible D match to TRBD1 (5 bases). V shed 0 bases and J shed 5 bases, with 8 bases lying between them. CDR3 size: 13 residues. Germline V gives CDR1 SGHRS, CDR2 YFSETQ. In DNA, the CDR3 is TGCGCCAGCAGCTTGGAGGGGAATACTGAAGCTTTCTTT. Translating gives CASSLEGNTEAFF.

This sequence joins TRBV6-2 or TRBV6-3 and TRBJ2-6, with D possibly matching TRBD2 (5 bases). Germline lookup yields CDR1 MNHEY and CDR2 SVGEGT. V shed 5 bases and J shed 0 bases, with 11 bases lying between them. The CDR3 spans 16 residues. Here the CDR3 reads CASSRGILSGANVLTF. In DNA form, the CDR3 reads TGTGCCAGCAGTCGGGGAATTCTCTCTGGGGCCAACGTCCTGACTTTC.

This sequence joins TRBV30 and TRBJ1-4, with D possibly matching TRBD1 (6 bases). Germline-derived CDR1 and CDR2 are GTSNPN and SVGIG (reference sequence). CDR3 length equals 11 residues. V was shortened by 2 bases and J by 13 bases, with 11 bases between the two germline ends. CDR3 sequence: CAWSLEGGLFF. The CDR3 DNA reads TGTGCCTGGAGTCTGGAGGGGGGACTGTTTTTT. Variable domain in full (rest from reference TRBV30 and TRBJ1-4): SQTIHQWPATLVQPVGSPLSLECTVEGTSNPNLYWYRQAAGRGLQLLFYSVGIGQISSEVPQNLSASRPQDRQFILSSKKLLLSDSGFYLCAWSLEGGLFFGSGTQLSVL.

This rearrangement joins TRBV4-3 to TRBJ2-1, with TRBD2 as a possible D gene (5 bases). Trimming removed 0 bases at V and 0 bases at J, with 12 bases between. CDR3 length: 17 amino acids. From germline, CDR1 is LGHNA and CDR2 YSLEER. Here the CDR3 reads CASSQENEAGSYNEQFF. In DNA form, the CDR3 reads TGCGCCAGCAGCCAAGAGAATGAGGCGGGCTCCTACAATGAGCAGTTCTTC.

This clone appeared once. J is TRBJ2-4 and V is TRBV7-2, with 8 bases fitting TRBD2. The CDR3 loop spans 17 amino acids. Germline lookup yields CDR1 SGHTA and CDR2 FQGNSA. With 0 bases clipped from V and 0 bases from J, the junction kept 4 bases outside the gene matches. CDR3 DNA sequence: TGTGCCAGCAGCTTAGCGCGGGGGGACCTAGCCAAAAACATTCAGTACTTC. It encodes CASSLARGDLAKNIQYF.

The chain has TRBV3-1 (or the pseudogene TRBV3-2) and TRBJ1-6, with 8 bases matching TRBD1. The CDR3 has 15 amino acids. Per the germline V gene, CDR1 is LGHDT and CDR2 is YNNKEL (reference sequence). Losses at the gene ends were 4 bases for V and 9 bases for J; bases not matched to a gene: 8. The CDR3 is CASSRGRGQGSPLHF. DNA for the CDR3: TGTGCCAGCAGCCGGGGCAGGGGGCAAGGTTCACCCCTCCACTTT.

The chain joins TRBV5-1 to TRBJ1-2; D is undetermined. Trimming took 0 bases from V and 4 from J, leaving 13 bases between them. Germline V gene data show CDR1 as SGHRS and CDR2 as YFSETQ. There are 15 residues in the CDR3. CDR3 nucleotide sequence: TGCGCCAGCAGCTTGGAAATCGGGGAGAGCTATGGCTACACCTTC. This codes for CASSLEIGESYGYTF.

This clone was counted a few times. The chain is built from TRBV6-6 and TRBJ1-5; D is perhaps TRBD1 (5 bases). Germline V gene lookup returns CDR1 MNHNY and CDR2 SVGAGI (reference sequence). The CDR3 covers 15 residues. Trimming took 5 bases from V and 6 from J, leaving 17 bases between them. In DNA, the CDR3 is TGTGCCAGCAGTAGTATAGGGGCGCGGAGTCAGCCCCAGCATTTT. It translates to CASSSIGARSQPQHF.

The V and J genes are TRBV5-5 and TRBJ1-2; 7 bases align to TRBD1. Losses at the gene ends were 2 bases for V and 4 bases for J; bases not matched to a gene: 2. Germline V gene data show CDR1 as SGHKS and CDR2 as YYEKEE (reference sequence). The CDR3 extends over 13 amino acids. In nucleotides, the CDR3 is TGTGCCAGCAGCTTACCAGGGGGCTATGGCTACACCTTC. Translated: CASSLPGGYGYTF.

V gene TRBV19 combines with J gene TRBJ2-5; 13 nucleotides agree with TRBD2. Germline CDR1 is LNHDA and CDR2 is SQIVND (reference sequence). The CDR3 length is 15 residues. V gave up 7 bases and J gave up 3 bases; unmatched junction bases: 5. Written as DNA, the CDR3 is TGTGCCAGTACCTATGGGACTAGCGGGGAAGAGACCCAGTACTTC. Translated, it gives CASTYGTSGEETQYF.

This clone was counted a single time. The chain carries TRBV5-5 and TRBJ1-2; the D is unclear. V was clipped by 0 bases and J by 6 bases, with 0 bases between them. Germline assignment: CDR1 SGHKS and CDR2 YYEKEE (reference sequence). The length of the CDR3 is 10 residues. The CDR3 is CASSLDGYTF. CDR3 coding DNA: TGTGCCAGCAGCTTGGATGGCTACACCTTC.

The chain uses TRBV5-1 and TRBJ1-2, with a weak D call TRBD1 (6 bases). Germline-derived CDR1 and CDR2 are SGHRS and YFSETQ. V lost 4 bases, J lost 5 bases, and 18 bases lay in between. This CDR3 spans 15 amino acids. The CDR3 loop is CASSPSVGGGYGYTF. The DNA for the CDR3 is TGCGCCAGCAGCCCCAGTGTGGGGGGCGGGTATGGCTACACCTTC. Based on the CDR3 plus reference TRBV5-1 and TRBJ1-2, the full variable domain is KAGVTQTPRYLIKTRGQQVTLSCSPISGHRSVSWYQQTPGQGLQFLFEYFSETQRNKGNFPGRFSGRQFSNSRSEMNVSTLELGDSALYLCASSPSVGGGYGYTFGSGTRLTVV.

V is TRBV6-1 and J is TRBJ2-6, with a tentative D call TRBD1 (5 bases). The CDR3 covers 15 residues. Germline CDR1 and CDR2: MNHNS and SASEGT. Trimming took off 3 bases at V and 0 bases at J, with 6 bases between the two ends. The CDR3 is CASSDDSSGANVLTF. The DNA for the CDR3 is TGTGCCAGCAGTGACGACAGCTCTGGGGCCAACGTCCTGACTTTC.

The chain carries TRBV6-5 and TRBJ1-1; D remains ambiguous. The CDR3 sequence is 13 residues long. Trimming stripped 2 bases from V and 3 bases from J, with 7 bases between. The germline V gene has CDR1 MNHEY and CDR2 SVGAGI. CDR3 DNA sequence: TGTGCCAGCAGTTACGTTGTGGACACTGAAGCTTTCTTT. Its protein product is CASSYVVDTEAFF.

This clone occurred a few times. The chain combines TRBV12-3 or TRBV12-4 with TRBJ1-1; D unclear. Trimming pared 3 bases from V and 5 bases from J, leaving 4 bases between. This CDR3 is 11 amino acids long. The chain's CDR3 is CASSFGTEAFF. The DNA for the CDR3 is TGTGCCAGCAGTTTCGGGACTGAAGCTTTCTTT.

V is TRBV5-1 and J is TRBJ2-3; 10 nucleotides align to TRBD2. The CDR3 consists of 17 residues. The ends lost 0 bases at V and 3 bases at J; junction bases unmatched: 7. Looked up from germline, CDR1 is SGHRS and CDR2 is YFSETQ. DNA of the CDR3: TGCGCCAGCAGCTTGGCGCAACTAGCGGGACGGACAGATACGCAGTATTTT. This gives the protein CASSLAQLAGRTDTQYF.

The J gene is TRBJ1-3, the V gene TRBV9; D is ambiguous. This CDR3 spans 13 amino acids. Germline loops: CDR1 SGDLS, CDR2 YYNGEE. V was trimmed by 1 base and J by 4 bases, leaving 6 bases between them. Written as DNA, the CDR3 is TGTGCCAGCAGCGTATTGTCGGGAAACACCATATATTTT. Protein product: CASSVLSGNTIYF.

This clone was observed a few times. The genes are TRBV18 and TRBJ1-2, with a tentative D call TRBD1 (6 bases). Deletions cut 3 bases from V and 6 bases from J, with 17 bases between. CDR1 and CDR2 from the germline V gene are KGHSH and LQKENI. The CDR3 runs 15 residues. CDR3 residues: CASSPGGDPGNGYTF. CDR3 DNA sequence: TGTGCCAGCTCACCGGGGGGCGACCCCGGGAATGGCTACACCTTC.

The V and J genes are TRBV7-3 and TRBJ2-3, with D tentatively TRBD2 (6 bases). Per germline, CDR1 SGHTA and CDR2 FQGTGA. The V end was cut by 4 bases, the J end by 6 bases, with 17 bases between. The CDR3 is 15 residues long. CDR3: CASSSGGTPWDTQYF. DNA of the CDR3: TGTGCCAGCAGCTCTGGGGGGACTCCCTGGGATACGCAGTATTTT.

The V call is TRBV29-1, the J call TRBJ1-1; 10 bases agree with TRBD1. Trimming removed 4 bases from V and 2 bases from J; junction bases left unmatched: 4. Germline V CDR1 and CDR2: SQVTM, ANQGSEA. The CDR3 length is 14 residues. In DNA form, the CDR3 reads TGCAGCGTTGGGACAGGGGGGGTAAACACTGAAGCTTTCTTT. This codes for CSVGTGGVNTEAFF. The full variable domain, completed using reference TRBV29-1 and TRBJ1-1, is SAVISQKPSRDICQRGTSLTIQCQVDSQVTMMFWYRQQPGQSLTLIATANQGSEATYESGFVIDKFPISRPNLTFSTLTVSNMSPEDSSIYLCSVGTGGVNTEAFFGQGTRLTVV.

CDR3 DNA: TGTGCCAGCAGTCCCCGAAGAGATGAAACCCAGTACTTC. This translates into CASSPRRDETQYF. The V and J genes are TRBV27 and TRBJ2-5; no clear D gene. The germline V gene has CDR1 MNHEY and CDR2 SMNVEV (reference sequence). The length of the CDR3 is 13 residues. Deletions cut 5 bases from V and 8 bases from J, with 15 bases between.

J is TRBJ1-2 and V is TRBV27; TRBD1 is a possible D gene (5 bases). The germline CDR1 and CDR2 sequences are MNHEY and SMNVEV (reference sequence). This CDR3 is 15 amino acids long. V was cut by 2 bases and J by 0 bases, with 10 bases left in between. The CDR3 DNA follows: TGTGCCAGCAGTTTAGCCGCCAGGGCTAACTATGGCTACACCTTC. Translation: CASSLAARANYGYTF.

The chain has TRBV6-2 or TRBV6-3 and TRBJ1-1; D gene unclear. Germline V gene sequence: CDR1 MNHEY, CDR2 SVGEGT. With 0 bases removed from V and 4 bases from J, the gap between germline ends came to 6 bases. The CDR3 is 13 amino acids. CDR3 DNA: TGTGCCAGCAGTTACTCGAGGACCACTGAAGCTTTCTTT. Translation: CASSYSRTTEAFF.

The rearrangement uses TRBV5-1 and TRBJ1-1; D may be TRBD1 (5 bases). This CDR3 is 16 amino acids long. Trimming shortened V by 0 bases and J by 4 bases, and 16 bases separated the two germline ends. The V gene's germline CDR1 is SGHRS and CDR2 YFSETQ. CDR3 in DNA: TGCGCCAGCAGCTTGGGGGCAGGGACGGTTGGCACTGAAGCTTTCTTT. It encodes CASSLGAGTVGTEAFF.